The 18 T cell receptor beta chains below all came from one sample that was sequenced in a study of CD8+CD57+ T cells in acquired aplastic anemia. The template for TCR beta VDJ and CDR3 sequence profiling was genomic DNA. TCRdb re-derived calls from the reads in MiXCR, one entry per CDR3 protein. The sample includes 170,000 or so distinct CDR3 sequences, about 60% seen only once; the top ten take roughly 42%. Only patients with CD8+CD57+ cell expansion on flow cytometry were chosen for sequencing. Sequenced input: sorted CD4+, CD8+, or CD8+CD57+ T cells (not recorded which) from PBMCs. The receptors derive from a human donor with aplastic anemia.

The J gene is TRBJ2-6, the V gene TRBV5-1; D remains ambiguous. V lost 1 base, J lost 0 bases, and 17 bases lay in between. The CDR3 totals 19 residues. Germline lookup yields CDR1 SGHRS and CDR2 YFSETQ. Written as DNA, the CDR3 is TGCGCCAGCAGCTTGAGTTTGAGGCAGACTCTCTCTGGGGCCAACGTCCTGACTTTC. Amino acids: CASSLSLRQTLSGANVLTF. The variable domain in full, completed from reference TRBV5-1 and TRBJ2-6, reads KAGVTQTPRYLIKTRGQQVTLSCSPISGHRSVSWYQQTPGQGLQFLFEYFSETQRNKGNFPGRFSGRQFSNSRSEMNVSTLELGDSALYLCASSLSLRQTLSGANVLTFGAGSRLTVL.

V usage is TRBV2 and J usage is TRBJ1-5, with D possibly being TRBD1 (5 bases). The V and J ends lost 2 bases and 1 base respectively, with 9 bases between them. Per germline, CDR1 SNHLY and CDR2 FYNNEI. The CDR3 extends over 15 amino acids. CDR3 nucleotide sequence: TGTGCCAGCAGTGAACTCCAGGGAAGCAATCAGCCCCAGCATTTT. As protein: CASSELQGSNQPQHF.

The V and J genes are TRBV15 and TRBJ1-6; D ambiguous. Looked up from germline, CDR1 is LNHNV and CDR2 is YYDKDF (reference sequence). V was clipped by 0 bases and J by 7 bases, with 10 bases between them. This CDR3 region has 15 residues. The CDR3 loop is CATSRDSKGNSPLHF. Here the CDR3 DNA reads TGTGCCACCAGCAGAGACAGTAAGGGAAATTCACCCCTCCACTTT.

In its sample, this clonotype was seen many times. This chain links TRBV19 with TRBJ2-7, with 11 bases aligning to TRBD1. From germline, CDR1 is LNHDA and CDR2 SQIVND (reference sequence). The CDR3 length is 14 residues. V lost 5 bases, J lost 2 bases, and 2 bases stayed unmatched. CDR3 sequence: CASSPGQGAYEQYF. CDR3 sequence (DNA): TGTGCCAGTAGTCCGGGACAGGGGGCCTACGAGCAGTACTTC.

This clonotype was seen ten or more times. The V call is TRBV4-1, the J call TRBJ2-5; D gene ambiguous. The CDR3 is 16 residues long. V lost 0 bases to trimming and J lost 5 bases, with 16 bases between them. CDR1 and CDR2 from the germline V gene are MGHRA and YSYEKL. The CDR3 loop reads CASSQDSQRVGETQYF. CDR3 DNA sequence: TGCGCCAGCAGCCAAGATTCCCAACGGGTGGGGGAGACCCAGTACTTC.

There are a few counts of this clonotype. V gene TRBV15 combines with J gene TRBJ1-2; 9 bases match TRBD1. The CDR3 covers 15 residues. Trimming removed 5 bases from V and 8 bases from J; junction bases left unmatched: 12. Germline CDR1 and CDR2: LNHNV and YYDKDF (reference sequence). CDR3 sequence reads: CATSGTGTGTLGYTF. The CDR3 bases are TGTGCCACCAGCGGTACCGGGACAGGGACGTTAGGCTACACCTTC.

A single count supports this clonotype. V is TRBV9 and J is TRBJ1-1; tentatively, D is TRBD1 (6 bases). Germline CDR1 and CDR2: SGDLS and YYNGEE. This CDR3 has 15 residues. The ends were cut back, 1 base at V and 3 bases at J, with 13 bases in the middle. The CDR3 DNA reads as TGTGCCAGCAGCGTACAAGAAGGGGGGTACACTGAAGCTTTCTTT. It yields the protein CASSVQEGGYTEAFF.

This clonotype was observed a few times. One base away lies a much larger clone, so this may be a sequencing read error. CDR3 sequence (DNA): TGCGCCAGCAGCCAGCAAAGGGAAGTCGACGGGCAGTACTTC. It translates to CASSQQREVDGQYF. The J gene is TRBJ2-7, the V gene TRBV5-1; no reliable D call. The CDR3 length is 14 residues. Germline V lookup: CDR1 SGHRS, CDR2 YFSETQ. V was pared by 4 bases and J by 9 bases, with 20 bases between.

Regarding this clonotype: A much larger clone differs from this one at a single base, so this may be a read error. V is TRBV5-1 and J is TRBJ1-4; tentatively, D is TRBD1 (6 bases). The germline gives CDR1 SGHRS, CDR2 YFSETQ. The CDR3 totals 15 residues. Trimming shortened V by 4 bases and J by 6 bases, and 16 bases separated the two germline ends. The CDR3 DNA is TGCGCCAGCAGCATTACAGGGAGGACTGATGAAAAACTGTTTTTT. This sequence encodes CASSITGRTDEKLFF.

This clonotype showed up just once. Mismatch with germline at one junction end may stem from a read error. The CDR3 reads CASSLGTSPNTDTQYF. The CDR3 DNA is TGTGCCAGCAGCTTGGGGACTAGCCCGAACACAGATACGCAGTATTTT. This rearrangement joins TRBV5-1 to TRBJ2-3; 9 nucleotides agree with TRBD2. The V gene's germline CDR1 is SGHRS and CDR2 YFSETQ. This CDR3 has 16 residues.

Many counts were recorded for this clonotype. The chain joins TRBV4-1 to TRBJ2-7; D may be TRBD1 or TRBD2 (6 bases each). V lost 2 bases, J lost 3 bases, and 11 bases lay in between. The V gene's germline CDR1 is MGHRA and CDR2 YSYEKL. The length of the CDR3 is 14 residues. CDR3 sequence (DNA): TGCGCCAGCAGCCAAATCAGGGGAGGCTACGAGCAGTACTTC. Amino acids: CASSQIRGGYEQYF.

Details on this clonotype: A single base separates this from a much larger clone, so it may be a read error. This rearrangement joins TRBV24-1 to TRBJ1-2; D might be TRBD1 (6 bases). CDR1 and CDR2 (germline): KGHDR, SFDVKD. This CDR3 region has 14 residues. The CDR3 is CATRGTQTNCGYTF. CDR3 bases: TGTGCCACCAGGGGGACACAGACTAACTGTGGCTACACCTTC.

This chain connects TRBV24-1 to TRBJ2-3; 10 bases line up with TRBD2. This CDR3 region has 16 residues. Unmatched junction bases numbered 8, after V lost 4 bases and J lost 5 bases. Germline V lookup: CDR1 KGHDR, CDR2 SFDVKD. The CDR3 loop is CATSESAGGPRDTQYF. DNA of the CDR3: TGTGCCACCAGTGAGTCAGCGGGGGGGCCGAGAGATACGCAGTATTTT.

The CDR3 DNA reads as TGTGCCAGCAGTCACGGAGCGGGAGGGCCCAGGGATGAGCAGTTCTTC. Translating gives CASSHGAGGPRDEQFF. The chain uses TRBV6-5 and TRBJ2-1, with TRBD2 matching over 10 bases. CDR3 length: 16 amino acids. V lost 5 bases, J lost 8 bases, and 12 bases stayed unmatched. Germline CDR1 and CDR2: MNHEY and SVGAGI.

About this clonotype: At one end, the junction sequence differs from germline, possibly due to a read error. This sequence joins TRBV5-6 and TRBJ2-5; TRBD2 matches 8 bases. Germline V gives CDR1 SGHDT, CDR2 YYEEEE. This CDR3 region has 16 residues. CDR3 loop: CASSLARLASGETQYF. The CDR3 region has the DNA TGTGCCAGCAGTTTGGCCAGACTAGCGAGTGGAGAGACCCAGTACTTC.

CDR3 nucleotides: TGTGCCACCAGTGATCTACACGGCCCAGGGACCCAGTACTTC. Protein sequence: CATSDLHGPGTQYF. The chain recombines TRBV24-1 with TRBJ2-5; D gene uncertain. This CDR3 has 14 residues. Per germline, CDR1 KGHDR and CDR2 SFDVKD. The V end was cut by 3 bases, the J end by 7 bases, with 14 bases between.

Note on this clonotype: At one end the junction does not follow the germline gene, possibly because of a read error. The J gene is TRBJ2-6, the V gene TRBV5-1; possible D gene TRBD1, 5 bases. In germline, CDR1 is SGHRS, CDR2 YFSETQ. The CDR3 contains 15 residues. CDR3 in amino acids: CASSKGRSGANVLTF. In DNA, the CDR3 is TGTGCCAGCAGCAAGGGGCGCTCTGGGGCCAACGTCCTGACTTTC.

This clonotype was counted ten times or more. This chain uses TRBV20-1 with TRBJ1-6; 9 bases map to TRBD1. With 1 base clipped from V and 7 bases from J, the junction kept 2 bases outside the gene matches. The CDR3 totals 14 residues. Germline-derived CDR1 and CDR2 are DFQATT and SNEGSKA (reference sequence). This CDR3 reads CSARGDRENSPLHF. The CDR3 DNA sequence: TGCAGTGCTAGAGGGGACAGGGAAAATTCACCCCTCCACTTT.